The sequence of this TCR beta chain was determined in a study of cytomegalovirus exposure and HLA in healthy donors. Use of 60 Vbeta and 13 Jbeta primers characterized the PCR. The protocol was immunoSEQ multiplex PCR, while the TCRdb copy is restricted to in-frame clones and leaves out a portion. The sample yields 180,000 or so clones, approximately 80% seen once. CDR1 SGHNT and CDR2 YYREEE come from the germline V gene (reference sequence). The CDR3 is 12 residues long. V dropped 0 bases and J dropped 5 bases, with 5 bases sitting between them. This clone showed up just a few times. Its cognate antigen is unknown. Study observations and caveats: CMV serostatus was the sole immune exposure data available.

The donors were healthy bone marrow donors. Sequencing was done on a sample of PBMCs. This TCR was sampled from a woman younger than 30 in good health and CMV-seronegative. This chain joins TRBV5-4 and TRBJ1-2; no firm D call. The CDR3 protein is CASSLGQYGYTF. In nucleotides, the CDR3 is TGTGCCAGCAGCTTGGGCCAGTATGGCTACACCTTC.